The 32 T cell receptor beta chains presented below share a single source sample, sequenced in a study of blood T cell repertoires in COVID-19 (dated by TCRdb to about 2020). Receptors were amplified or captured by the immunoSEQ multiplex PCR assay. What TCRdb holds here is the immuneACCESS table cut down to in-frame rearrangements. Part of the clones is not present; checked against another copy, under half of the missing clones reflect an unresolved V gene, and the others are unexplained. This sample has about 340,000 clones in its table, and 92% of those were observed once. Less than 20% of the sample lies in the top ten. The sample comprised PBMCs or T cells enriched from blood (not recorded which). These receptors were taken from a woman between 25 and 40 years old who had recovered from COVID-19.

The V gene is TRBV7-3, the J gene TRBJ2-3; D is perhaps TRBD1 (5 bases). The V and J ends lost 5 bases and 4 bases respectively, with 19 bases between them. Per germline, CDR1 SGHTA and CDR2 FQGTGA. The length of the CDR3 is 16 residues. CDR3 amino acids: CASSPRVGTVPDTQYF. DNA for the CDR3: TGTGCCAGCAGCCCCAGGGTGGGCACAGTCCCAGATACGCAGTATTTT. Complete variable domain (other parts from reference TRBV7-3 and TRBJ2-3): GAGVSQTPSNKVTEKGKYVELRCDPISGHTALYWYRQSLGQGPEFLIYFQGTGAADDSGLPNDRFFAVRPEGSVSTLKIQRTERGDSAVYLCASSPRVGTVPDTQYFGPGTRLTVL.

The CDR3 protein is CASSTGTGTGNTIYF. The CDR3 DNA sequence: TGTGCCAGCAGTACCGGGACAGGTACTGGAAACACCATATATTTT. The chain links TRBV6-5 to TRBJ1-3; TRBD1 matches at 8 bases. The CDR3 has 15 residues. V dropped 5 bases and J dropped 2; count of bases not matched to a gene: 5. Germline V CDR1 and CDR2: MNHEY, SVGAGI.

In its sample, this clone was seen once. The rearrangement links TRBV27 to TRBJ2-7, with TRBD1 matching over 8 bases. J gave up 3 bases and V 6 bases, and 4 bases lay outside the gene matches. The CDR3 length is 13 residues. The germline V gene has CDR1 MNHEY and CDR2 SMNVEV (reference sequence). The CDR3 spells CASSRQGNYEQYF. Written as DNA, the CDR3 is TGTGCCAGCAGCCGACAGGGGAACTACGAGCAGTACTTC.

Turning to this clone: At one of its ends the junction is not consistent with the germline gene, which may arise from a read error. The chain couples TRBV28 to TRBJ2-3; 10 bases align to TRBD2. The CDR3 is made up of 12 amino acids. Germline CDR1 reads MDHEN; CDR2 reads SYDVKM. CDR3 in DNA: TGTGCCAGCAGTTCGACTAGCGGGCGCTTCCACTTT. Translating it yields CASSSTSGRFHF.

The chain couples TRBV5-1 to TRBJ1-2; 7 bases align to TRBD1. V lost 3 bases and J lost 3; bases outside the gene matches: 5. The germline gives CDR1 SGHRS, CDR2 YFSETQ. This CDR3 region has 14 residues. The DNA for the CDR3 is TGCGCCAGCAGCTACACGACAGGGCACTATGGCTACACCTTC. The encoded protein is CASSYTTGHYGYTF. The entire variable domain, with the rest obtained from reference TRBV5-1 and TRBJ1-2, is as follows: KAGVTQTPRYLIKTRGQQVTLSCSPISGHRSVSWYQQTPGQGLQFLFEYFSETQRNKGNFPGRFSGRQFSNSRSEMNVSTLELGDSALYLCASSYTTGHYGYTFGSGTRLTVV.

The chain links TRBV6-5 to TRBJ2-3; 7 nucleotides align to TRBD2. Germline V lookup: CDR1 MNHEY, CDR2 SVGAGI. This CDR3 region has 16 residues. With V trimmed by 2 bases and J by 1 base, 6 bases remained unmatched. The CDR3 DNA reads as TGTGCCAGCAGTTACAGGGCCAGCGGGGGCACAGATACGCAGTATTTT. It translates to CASSYRASGGTDTQYF.

This chain links TRBV6-5 with TRBJ2-2; tentative D call: TRBD1 (5 bases). V was shortened by 1 base and J by 1 base, with 7 bases between the two germline ends. The CDR3 consists of 15 residues. Looked up from germline, CDR1 is MNHEY and CDR2 is SVGAGI. CDR3 bases: TGTGCCAGCAGTTACTTGACAGAGAACACCGGGGAGCTGTTTTTT. It encodes CASSYLTENTGELFF.

The chain combines TRBV18 with TRBJ2-1; a weak D match, TRBD2 (6 bases). CDR3 length: 17 residues. Germline-derived CDR1 and CDR2 are KGHSH and LQKENI. The germline V and J ends were trimmed by 5 bases and 1 base, with 18 bases remaining between them. This CDR3 reads CASSSPGSGRSYNEQFF. The CDR3 DNA reads TGTGCCAGCTCATCTCCCGGGAGCGGTCGTTCCTACAATGAGCAGTTCTTC.

The gene calls are TRBV28 and TRBJ2-1, with 11 bases identical to TRBD1. Germline loops: CDR1 MDHEN, CDR2 SYDVKM. This CDR3 comprises 15 residues. After removal of 8 bases from V and 7 bases from J, the junction contained 10 bases not matched to a gene. CDR3: CASCPGTGGRNEQFF. The CDR3 nucleotides read TGTGCCAGCTGCCCCGGGACAGGGGGTCGTAATGAGCAGTTCTTC. Looking up the rest from reference TRBV28 and TRBJ2-1 gives the full variable domain: DVKVTQSSRYLVKRTGEKVFLECVQDMDHENMFWYRQDPGLGLRLIYFSYDVKMKEKGDIPEGYSVSREKKERFSLILESASTNQTSMYLCASCPGTGGRNEQFFGPGTRLTVL.

The sample holds one count of this clone. The rearrangement joins TRBV7-9 to TRBJ1-6; TRBD1 aligns across 9 bases. Unmatched junction bases numbered 12, after V lost 5 bases and J lost 10 bases. CDR3 length: 16 amino acids. CDR1 and CDR2 from the germline V gene are SEHNR and FQNEAQ (reference sequence). In nucleotides, the CDR3 is TGTGCCAGCAGCAGGGACAGGGACGACGCTAGGTCACCCCTCCACTTT. Protein sequence: CASSRDRDDARSPLHF.

To note about this clone: The junction departs from the called germline gene at one end, perhaps through a read error. For the CDR3, the DNA is TGTGCTAGCAGCTCAGGTCAGGGTAGCACAGATACGCAGTATTTT. It yields the protein CASSSGQGSTDTQYF. The chain couples TRBV7-7 to TRBJ2-3; the D gene is possibly TRBD1 (5 bases). In germline, CDR1 is SSHAT, CDR2 FNYEAQ (reference sequence). This CDR3 has 15 amino acids.

V and J are TRBV5-1 and TRBJ1-6; TRBD1 matches at 7 bases. This CDR3 is 15 amino acids long. Germline trimming cut 4 bases from V and 5 bases from J; bases unmatched to any gene: 6. The germline CDR1 and CDR2 sequences are SGHRS and YFSETQ. DNA of the CDR3: TGCGCCAGCAGCCCGGGGACAGAGAATAATTCACCCCTCCACTTT. Amino acid sequence: CASSPGTENNSPLHF. Based on the CDR3 plus reference TRBV5-1 and TRBJ1-6, the full variable domain is KAGVTQTPRYLIKTRGQQVTLSCSPISGHRSVSWYQQTPGQGLQFLFEYFSETQRNKGNFPGRFSGRQFSNSRSEMNVSTLELGDSALYLCASSPGTENNSPLHFGNGTRLTVT.

This clone was picked up one time. J is TRBJ2-7 and V is TRBV28; TRBD1 agrees at 10 bases. The CDR3 sequence is 15 residues long. CDR1 is MDHEN, CDR2 SYDVKM, per germline. Unmatched junction bases numbered 5, after V lost 3 bases and J lost 3 bases. The chain's CDR3 is CASSLGGDRGYEQYF. The CDR3 DNA sequence: TGTGCCAGCAGTTTGGGGGGGGACAGGGGCTACGAGCAGTACTTC.

Only a few counts were recorded for this clone. V and J are TRBV27 and TRBJ2-3; D is unresolved. V shed 1 base and J shed 1 base, with 9 bases lying between them. This CDR3 is 15 amino acids long. The germline V gene encodes CDR1 MNHEY and CDR2 SMNVEV (reference sequence). In nucleotides, the CDR3 is TGTGCCAGCAGTTTATTAGCCTCTGGCACAGATACGCAGTATTTT. Translation gives CASSLLASGTDTQYF.

The V gene is TRBV30, the J gene TRBJ1-1, with D uncertain. V lost 5 bases, J lost 6 bases, and 16 bases lay in between. Germline V CDR1 and CDR2: GTSNPN, SVGIG (reference sequence). The CDR3 runs to 13 residues. The CDR3 nucleotides are TGTGCCTGGGGCCGTTCGTTCTTAGCTGAAGCTTTCTTT. This codes for CAWGRSFLAEAFF.

Only a few counts were recorded for this clone. CDR3: CASSLEVPGSEQYF. CDR3 in DNA: TGTGCCAGCAGCTTAGAGGTTCCGGGGAGCGAGCAGTACTTC. This sequence joins TRBV7-8 and TRBJ2-7; weak D call: TRBD2 (5 bases). CDR1 is SGHVS, CDR2 FQNEAQ, per germline. This CDR3 is 14 amino acids long. The V end was cut by 1 base, the J end by 6 bases, with 13 bases between.

The V and J genes are TRBV5-1 and TRBJ1-2; unclear D gene. From germline, CDR1 is SGHRS and CDR2 YFSETQ. The V and J ends lost 4 bases and 2 bases respectively, with 12 bases between them. The CDR3 has 14 residues. CDR3 protein: CASSPFGENYGYTF. In nucleotides, the CDR3 is TGCGCCAGCAGCCCGTTCGGGGAAAACTATGGCTACACCTTC.

This rearrangement joins TRBV3-1 (or the pseudogene TRBV3-2) to TRBJ2-7, with 8 positions matching TRBD2. The CDR3 consists of 15 residues. The germline gives CDR1 LGHDT, CDR2 YNNKEL (reference sequence). Trimming cost V 1 base and J 3 bases; bases outside gene matches: 5. The CDR3 loop is CASSQVASGGYEQYF. The CDR3 coding sequence is TGTGCCAGCAGCCAAGTGGCCAGCGGGGGCTACGAGCAGTACTTC.

Remarks on this clone: The same CDR3 also results from other DNA sequences found in this sample. V is TRBV25-1 and J is TRBJ2-7; tentatively, D is TRBD2 (6 bases). CDR1 is MGHDK and CDR2 is SYGVNS in the germline V gene. This CDR3 spans 15 amino acids. V gave up 1 base and J gave up 7 bases, with 17 bases separating them. The CDR3 DNA reads TGTGCCAGCAGTGAATCCGGGAGTTTATACTATGAGCAGTACTTC. Its protein is CASSESGSLYYEQYF.

The genes are TRBV30 and TRBJ1-2; D may be TRBD1 (6 bases). The CDR3 totals 14 residues. Trimming took off 0 bases at V and 4 bases at J, with 12 bases between the two ends. CDR1 and CDR2 from the germline V gene are GTSNPN and SVGIG (reference sequence). The CDR3 region is CAWSVQGQGYGYTF. For the CDR3, the DNA is TGTGCCTGGAGTGTACAGGGACAAGGCTATGGCTACACCTTC. Supplemented by reference TRBV30 and TRBJ1-2, the full variable domain reads SQTIHQWPATLVQPVGSPLSLECTVEGTSNPNLYWYRQAAGRGLQLLFYSVGIGQISSEVPQNLSASRPQDRQFILSSKKLLLSDSGFYLCAWSVQGQGYGYTFGSGTRLTVV.

As concerns this clone: The junction does not match germline at one end; this may be a read error. The J gene is TRBJ2-1, the V gene TRBV4-3, with TRBD1 matching over 8 bases. The CDR3 is 16 amino acids. Germline assignment: CDR1 LGHNA and CDR2 YSLEER. CDR3 loop: CASSQDAGGGYTEQFF. DNA of the CDR3: TGCGCCAGCAGCCAAGACGCAGGGGGCGGTTACACTGAGCAGTTCTTC.

The chain joins TRBV30 to TRBJ1-2, with 7 bases fitting TRBD1. The CDR3 has 16 amino acids. V lost 2 bases to trimming and J lost 4 bases; unmatched junction nucleotides: 13. The germline gives CDR1 GTSNPN, CDR2 SVGIG (reference sequence). CDR3 loop: CAWSPREGGRGYGYTF. The CDR3 DNA follows: TGTGCCTGGAGTCCACGGGAAGGGGGCCGGGGCTATGGCTACACCTTC.

The chain has TRBV5-1 and TRBJ2-5, with D possibly being TRBD2 (5 bases). Trimming shortened V by 0 bases and J by 8 bases, and 14 bases separated the two germline ends. Germline V CDR1 and CDR2: SGHRS, YFSETQ. The CDR3 runs to 14 residues. CDR3 sequence: CASSLDDPRETQYF. CDR3 sequence (DNA): TGCGCCAGCAGCTTGGACGACCCCCGGGAAACCCAGTACTTC.

This chain joins TRBV4-3 and TRBJ2-7; TRBD1 matches 7 bases. The ends lost 0 bases at V and 0 bases at J; junction bases unmatched: 2. This CDR3 spans 15 amino acids. CDR1 is LGHNA, CDR2 YSLEER, per germline. CDR3 sequence: CASSQETGHSYEQYF. The DNA for the CDR3 is TGCGCCAGCAGCCAAGAGACAGGGCACTCCTACGAGCAGTACTTC.

This sequence joins TRBV5-4 and TRBJ1-2; 11 bases align to TRBD1. From germline, CDR1 is SGHNT and CDR2 YYREEE (reference sequence). J lost 0 bases, V lost 4 bases, and 8 bases had no gene match. The CDR3 sequence is 17 residues long. CDR3 in DNA: TGTGCCAGCAGCCCAGGACAGGGGGCGCGAACTAACTATGGCTACACCTTC. This encodes CASSPGQGARTNYGYTF.

The genes are TRBV7-3 and TRBJ1-1; 9 nucleotides agree with TRBD1. Germline V gives CDR1 SGHTA, CDR2 FQGTGA. The CDR3 length is 13 residues. Unmatched junction bases numbered 3, after V lost 4 bases and J lost 6 bases. The CDR3 bases are TGTGCCAGCAGCTCCTGGACAGGGGCTGAAGCTTTCTTT. It is translated as CASSSWTGAEAFF.

This sequence joins TRBV28 and TRBJ2-5; D gene unclear. Trimming removed 9 bases at V and 5 bases at J, with 13 bases between. Germline V gene lookup returns CDR1 MDHEN and CDR2 SYDVKM. The CDR3 has 12 residues. The CDR3 here is CASKETEETQYF. Written as DNA, the CDR3 is TGTGCCAGTAAAGAAACGGAGGAGACCCAGTACTTC.

This clone was observed a single time. CDR3 sequence reads: CASSLLAQETQYF. The CDR3 DNA sequence: TGTGCCAGCAGCTTATTAGCGCAAGAGACCCAGTACTTC. J is TRBJ2-5 and V is TRBV7-2; TRBD2 is a possible D gene (5 bases). CDR1 and CDR2 (germline): SGHTA, FQGNSA. Trimming removed 2 bases at V and 2 bases at J, with 6 bases between. CDR3 length: 13 residues.

This sequence joins TRBV19 and TRBJ2-1; 7 bases fit TRBD1. The V segment lost 6 bases and the J segment 4 bases; nucleotides outside the gene matches: 6. CDR3 length equals 14 residues. Germline values: CDR1 LNHDA, CDR2 SQIVND (reference sequence). The CDR3 DNA is TGTGCCAGTAGCCAGCTGGGACAGTACAATGAGCAGTTCTTC. Translation: CASSQLGQYNEQFF. The whole variable domain, remainder taken from reference TRBV19 and TRBJ2-1, is DGGITQSPKYLFRKEGQNVTLSCEQNLNHDAMYWYRQDPGQGLRLIYYSQIVNDFQKGDIAEGYSVSREKKESFPLTVTSAQKNPTAFYLCASSQLGQYNEQFFGPGTRLTVL.

The V and J genes are TRBV7-9 and TRBJ2-2; a weak D match, TRBD2 (5 bases). Germline CDR1 SEHNR, CDR2 FQNEAQ (reference sequence). CDR3 length equals 17 residues. The ends were cut back, 4 bases at V and 5 bases at J, with 20 bases in the middle. The CDR3 region has the DNA TGTGCCAGCAGCTCGGCGGCAACTAGTTCTGGTACCGGGGAGCTGTTTTTT. This encodes CASSSAATSSGTGELFF.

V and J are TRBV2 and TRBJ1-3; D is unclear. Germline V gives CDR1 SNHLY, CDR2 FYNNEI. V dropped 8 bases and J dropped 8 bases, with 13 bases sitting between them. The CDR3 sequence is 12 residues long. CDR3: CASSPARDTIYF. The CDR3 DNA sequence: TGTGCCAGCTCCCCAGCCCGGGACACCATATATTTT.

The chain employs TRBV10-3 and TRBJ1-6, with TRBD1 identical over 7 bases. Trimming at V came to 6 bases and at J to 8 bases, leaving 1 base not matched to a gene. Germline CDR1 and CDR2: ENHRY and SYGVKD. The CDR3 is 12 residues long. The CDR3 reads CAIRGTDSPLHF. CDR3 nucleotide sequence: TGTGCCATCAGAGGGACAGATTCACCCCTCCACTTT.